The 19 T cell receptor beta chains presented below share a single source sample, sequenced in a study of T cell responses to AZD1222 COVID-19 vaccine. The table came from immunoSEQ multiplex PCR; TCRdb's copy has only in-frame clones and leaves some out. The sample holds around 130,000 clones, about 89% seen once. The specimen was peripheral blood, collected on day 0 of AZD1222 vaccination. All receptors derive from an adult in good health.

This chain links TRBV11-2 with TRBJ1-1; 8 bases are a match to TRBD1. The germline V gene encodes CDR1 SGHAT and CDR2 FQNNGV. The CDR3 covers 11 residues. Unmatched junction bases numbered 3, after V lost 5 bases and J lost 10 bases. CDR3 bases: TGTGCCAGCAGCGACAGGGGTCGAGCTTTCTTT. Protein: CASSDRGRAFF.

The J gene is TRBJ2-7, the V gene TRBV21-1; the table assigns TRBD1, which was not confirmed against the DNA. TRBV21-1 corresponds to a pseudogene. CDR3 length: 14 residues. CDR3 in DNA: TGTGCCAGCGAAGCAGGCAAGTGGGGCAGCGAGCAGTACTTC. It yields the protein CASEAGKWGSEQYF.

The chain is built from TRBV4-2 and TRBJ1-3, with D unresolved. Germline V gene lookup returns CDR1 LGHNA and CDR2 YNFKEQ. The CDR3 covers 16 residues. Trimming pared 0 bases from V and 0 bases from J, leaving 9 bases between. CDR3 bases: TGTGCCAGCAGCCAAGATCCCCAGTTCTCTGGAAACACCATATATTTT. The encoded protein is CASSQDPQFSGNTIYF.

The DNA of the CDR3 is TGTGCCAGTAGTCCTTTTCCCCTCCGGGACAGAGACAATCAGCCCCAGCATTTT. Amino acids: CASSPFPLRDRDNQPQHF. V is TRBV19 and J is TRBJ1-5, with 7 positions matching TRBD1. Germline V gene sequence: CDR1 LNHDA, CDR2 SQIVND (reference sequence). The CDR3 is 18 amino acids. J gave up 3 bases and V 5 bases, and 16 bases lay outside the gene matches. Full variable domain (outside the CDR3, taken from reference TRBV19 and TRBJ1-5): DGGITQSPKYLFRKEGQNVTLSCEQNLNHDAMYWYRQDPGQGLRLIYYSQIVNDFQKGDIAEGYSVSREKKESFPLTVTSAQKNPTAFYLCASSPFPLRDRDNQPQHFGDGTRLSIL.

The chain carries TRBV28 and TRBJ2-7; 7 bases fit TRBD1. The CDR3 is 12 residues long. The V gene end was trimmed by 6 bases and the J gene end by 3 bases; junction bases not matched to a gene: 2. Germline loops: CDR1 MDHEN, CDR2 SYDVKM. The CDR3 nucleotides are TGTGCCAGCAGGGGGACAGTCTACGAGCAGTACTTC. It yields the protein CASRGTVYEQYF.

This chain connects TRBV29-1 to TRBJ1-2; D ambiguous. Trimming removed 3 bases at V and 3 bases at J, with 8 bases between. The CDR3 consists of 12 residues. The germline CDR1 and CDR2 sequences are SQVTM and ANQGSEA. As DNA, the CDR3 is TGCAGCGTTGATAAAGGTGACTATGGCTACACCTTC. Protein product: CSVDKGDYGYTF.

This sequence joins TRBV28 and TRBJ2-7, with TRBD2 as a possible D gene (5 bases). The CDR3 contains 14 residues. V gave up 0 bases and J gave up 3 bases, with 9 bases separating them. CDR1 is MDHEN, CDR2 SYDVKM, per germline. CDR3 nucleotide sequence: TGTGCCAGCAGTTTATGGACCGGGAACTACGAGCAGTACTTC. As protein: CASSLWTGNYEQYF.

The chain uses TRBV7-6 and TRBJ2-6; 11 bases align to TRBD1. Unmatched junction bases numbered 16, after V lost 2 bases and J lost 1 base. From germline, CDR1 is SGHVS and CDR2 FNYEAQ. The CDR3 consists of 22 residues. CDR3 DNA: TGTGCCAGCAGCTTAAATTGGGTGTTACCGGGGACAGGGGGTTCTGGGGCCAACGTCCTGACTTTC. Protein: CASSLNWVLPGTGGSGANVLTF.

The chain combines TRBV30 with TRBJ2-3; unclear D gene. The V and J ends lost 1 base and 0 bases respectively, with 2 bases between them. Germline assignment: CDR1 GTSNPN and CDR2 SVGIG (reference sequence). This CDR3 region has 12 residues. This chain's CDR3 is CAWSESTDTQYF. CDR3 in DNA: TGTGCCTGGAGTGAAAGCACAGATACGCAGTATTTT.

The V call is TRBV19, the J call TRBJ1-2; 9 bases align to TRBD1. The CDR3 sequence is 14 residues long. The germline V gene has CDR1 LNHDA and CDR2 SQIVND (reference sequence). Trimming at V came to 3 bases and at J to 5 bases, leaving 4 bases not matched to a gene. CDR3 sequence: CASSILDRGYGYTF. DNA of the CDR3: TGTGCCAGTAGTATTCTCGACAGGGGGTATGGCTACACCTTC.

This chain links TRBV5-1 with TRBJ2-5, with unresolved D. The V end lost 1 base, the J end lost 5 bases, and 6 bases lay between the germline ends. The germline CDR1 and CDR2 sequences are SGHRS and YFSETQ. This CDR3 has 12 residues. CDR3 sequence (DNA): TGCGCCAGCAGCTTGTCAGCGGAGACCCAGTACTTC. Its protein is CASSLSAETQYF. Filled out from reference TRBV5-1 and TRBJ2-5, the complete variable domain reads KAGVTQTPRYLIKTRGQQVTLSCSPISGHRSVSWYQQTPGQGLQFLFEYFSETQRNKGNFPGRFSGRQFSNSRSEMNVSTLELGDSALYLCASSLSAETQYFGPGTRLLVL.

V gene TRBV2 combines with J gene TRBJ1-2; TRBD1 aligns across 8 bases. With V trimmed by 5 bases and J by 6 bases, 11 bases remained unmatched. Germline CDR1 SNHLY, CDR2 FYNNEI. This CDR3 spans 15 amino acids. CDR3: CASSNTLTGGNGYTF. The CDR3 DNA reads TGTGCCAGCAGTAATACCCTAACAGGGGGGAATGGCTACACCTTC.

CDR3 residues: CASSLGGMTGHTEAFF. CDR3 DNA sequence: TGTGCCAGCAGCTTGGGGGGGATGACAGGGCACACTGAAGCTTTCTTT. The V and J genes are TRBV5-6 and TRBJ1-1; 7 bases are a match to TRBD1. V shed 0 bases and J 3 bases; nucleotides not matched to a gene: 8. The CDR3 consists of 16 residues. Germline V lookup: CDR1 SGHDT, CDR2 YYEEEE.

The chain combines TRBV7-9 with TRBJ2-7; the D is unclear. The germline V gene encodes CDR1 SEHNR and CDR2 FQNEAQ (reference sequence). The CDR3 consists of 13 residues. Trimming shortened V by 7 bases and J by 7 bases, and 17 bases separated the two germline ends. CDR3 in amino acids: CASILAGSVEQYF. In DNA, the CDR3 is TGTGCCAGCATCCTCGCCGGGTCTGTAGAGCAGTACTTC.

The CDR3: CASSIRVGNQPQHF. The CDR3 bases are TGTGCCAGTAGTATCCGGGTGGGCAATCAGCCCCAGCATTTT. The chain is built from TRBV19 and TRBJ1-5; the D is unclear. From germline, CDR1 is LNHDA and CDR2 SQIVND (reference sequence). This CDR3 is 14 amino acids long. V lost 3 bases and J lost 2, with 8 bases in between.

Details on this clone: Other DNA sequences within the sample encode an identical CDR3. The CDR3 protein is CASSLTGEGTEAFF. The CDR3 DNA sequence: TGCGCCAGCAGCTTAACAGGGGAGGGTACTGAAGCTTTCTTT. The chain links TRBV5-1 to TRBJ1-1; 7 nucleotides match TRBD1. The V gene's germline CDR1 is SGHRS and CDR2 YFSETQ. Trimming removed 2 bases from V and 5 bases from J; junction bases left unmatched: 6. The CDR3 sequence is 14 residues long.

V usage is TRBV7-2 and J usage is TRBJ2-1; TRBD1 matches 12 bases. CDR1 and CDR2 from the germline V gene are SGHTA and FQGNSA. V lost 5 bases, J lost 8 bases, and 10 bases stayed unmatched. The CDR3 length is 16 residues. CDR3 residues: CASSIPSGTGGHEQFF. DNA of the CDR3: TGTGCCAGCAGCATCCCGTCCGGGACAGGGGGCCATGAGCAGTTCTTC.

The chain joins TRBV30 to TRBJ1-3; D might be TRBD1 (5 bases). V shed 3 bases and J shed 0 bases, with 9 bases lying between them. Germline-derived CDR1 and CDR2 are GTSNPN and SVGIG (reference sequence). This CDR3 has 14 residues. The CDR3 DNA follows: TGTGCCTGGAGCGCGGGGCTCTCTGGAAACACCATATATTTT. Amino acids: CAWSAGLSGNTIYF.

The chain has TRBV6-5 and TRBJ1-3, with 7 bases lining up with TRBD1. Losses at the gene ends were 7 bases for V and 2 bases for J; bases not matched to a gene: 5. The CDR3 loop spans 14 amino acids. Looked up from germline, CDR1 is MNHEY and CDR2 is SVGAGI. CDR3 sequence: CASKEQGTGNTIYF. The DNA for the CDR3 is TGTGCCAGCAAGGAACAGGGGACTGGAAACACCATATATTTT.